This TCR beta chain was observed in a study of blood T cell repertoires in COVID-19. In this sample, this clone turned up once. Germline V lookup: CDR1 LNHDA, CDR2 SQIVND (reference sequence). The length of the CDR3 is 14 residues. V lost 4 bases to trimming and J lost 10 bases, with 19 bases between them. Authors' analysis steps: Counts of nucleated cells, estimated from reference gene primer amplification, were obtained. Libraries were prepared by immunoSEQ multiplex PCR; TCRdb keeps only in-frame clonotypes and omits some of them. V and J calls and clone size are as listed in that table; D and trimming were resolved from the DNA. The sample consists of 120,000 to 150,000 clones, around nine tenths of them appearing once.

The chain has TRBV19 and TRBJ1-1, with unresolved D. The material sequenced was peripheral blood. This clonotype originated in a woman between 40 and 55 years old with acute or convalescent COVID-19. CDR3 amino acids: CASSKSQTESRAFF. The DNA of the CDR3 is TGTGCCAGTAGTAAAAGTCAGACTGAGAGTCGAGCTTTCTTT.